The rows below give T cell receptor beta chains drawn from one sample of a study of prognosis after radiotherapy for stage I lung cancer. Using its own MiXCR run on the multiplex PCR reads, TCRdb lists one record per CDR3 protein. The sample has 20,000 to 30,000 distinct CDR3 sequences, about two fifths seen once. The sample consisted of PBMCs, taken before or after stereotactic body radiation therapy (not recorded which). These receptors were obtained from a donor over 45 with non-small cell lung cancer. Each CDR3 is given with its conserved first and last residue. The order of the fields is J gene, V gene, clone size, CDR3 protein. A clone size is listed for some rows: how often the clone was seen (once, few, many), or a class if it is expanded.

j_call: TRBJ2-2
v_call: TRBV12-3/TRBV12-4
clone_size: NA
cdr3_aa: CASVPPGLEGTGELFF

j_call: TRBJ1-2
v_call: TRBV28
clone_size: NA
cdr3_aa: CASSLTGRGSPLF

j_call: TRBJ2-6
v_call: TRBV6-1
clone_size: few
cdr3_aa: CASSVSSGANVLTF

j_call: TRBJ2-1
v_call: TRBV2
clone_size: medium-sized
cdr3_aa: CASSATGTGNNEQFF

j_call: TRBJ2-3
v_call: TRBV24-1
clone_size: few
cdr3_aa: CATSDRIAGDVGDTQYF

j_call: TRBJ1-6
v_call: TRBV15
clone_size: NA
cdr3_aa: CATSRGDSYNSPLHF

j_call: TRBJ1-3
v_call: TRBV10-3
clone_size: many
cdr3_aa: CAISEWTGGISGNTIYF

j_call: TRBJ2-6
v_call: TRBV6-1
clone_size: NA
cdr3_aa: CASSATIDSGANFLTF

j_call: TRBJ1-5
v_call: TRBV20-1
clone_size: many
cdr3_aa: CSANQGVELYSNQPQHF

j_call: TRBJ1-5
v_call: TRBV12-5
clone_size: many
cdr3_aa: CASGLVQAGNQPQHF

j_call: TRBJ2-3
v_call: TRBV6-1
clone_size: many
cdr3_aa: CASSPRRGGKETDTQYF

j_call: TRBJ2-7
v_call: TRBV20-1
clone_size: many
cdr3_aa: CSARLANYEQYF

j_call: TRBJ2-3
v_call: TRBV20-1
clone_size: NA
cdr3_aa: CSVKGASGGGDTQYF

j_call: TRBJ2-2
v_call: TRBV20-1
clone_size: many
cdr3_aa: CSASYTGKLFF

j_call: TRBJ1-2
v_call: TRBV19
clone_size: NA
cdr3_aa: CASSRTWATDGYTF

j_call: TRBJ2-1
v_call: TRBV2
clone_size: medium-sized
cdr3_aa: CASSAGTNSYNEQFF

j_call: TRBJ2-5
v_call: TRBV12-3/TRBV12-4
clone_size: many
cdr3_aa: CASSPGRSRETQYF

j_call: TRBJ2-3
v_call: TRBV18
clone_size: many
cdr3_aa: CASSPRTGGLTDTQYF

j_call: TRBJ1-5
v_call: TRBV6-1
clone_size: NA
cdr3_aa: CASSGSGNQPQHF

j_call: TRBJ2-2
v_call: TRBV24-1
clone_size: many
cdr3_aa: CATGGDRAGDTGELFF

j_call: TRBJ2-1
v_call: TRBV27
clone_size: NA
cdr3_aa: CASSFFSGREEQFF

j_call: TRBJ2-7
v_call: TRBV20-1
clone_size: many
cdr3_aa: CSAEGQGTYEQYF

j_call: TRBJ1-2
v_call: TRBV13
clone_size: many
cdr3_aa: CASSPLGVEGRNGYTF

j_call: TRBJ2-7
v_call: TRBV5-6
clone_size: many
cdr3_aa: CASSLENEGASYEQYF

j_call: TRBJ2-7
v_call: TRBV2
clone_size: many
cdr3_aa: CASSGTSGLSYEQYF

j_call: TRBJ1-1
v_call: TRBV29-1
clone_size: many
cdr3_aa: CSGRDQGNTEAFF

j_call: TRBJ1-5
v_call: TRBV6-1
clone_size: NA
cdr3_aa: CASSEPGQGGQPQHF

j_call: TRBJ2-5
v_call: TRBV14
clone_size: many
cdr3_aa: CASSQGQGRETQYF